This T cell receptor beta chain was identified in a study of cytomegalovirus exposure and HLA in healthy donors (dated by TCRdb to about 2017). Notes on the research overall: According to a later analysis, one platform produced both the roughly 130 validation repertoires and the 666 repertoires of the first cohort. The study aimed to test whether signatures of past pathogen exposure could be identified by cataloging public T cell receptors. Along with the approximately 700-subject first cohort, a separate validation cohort of over a hundred different subjects was used. The study combined high-throughput TCR immunosequencing, statistical association of individual TCRs with disease status, and machine learning to predict cytomegalovirus infection status.

Separate from the approximately 690-subject first cohort, the validation cohort of 90 to 150 subjects was the group to which the donors belonged. The CDR3 covers 15 residues, taking in both the cysteine and the phenylalanine. The entry retains the CDR3 DNA only, 45 bases that are in frame from base 1. The germline V gene specifies MNHEY as CDR1 and SVGAGI as CDR2. Germline trimming: 9 bases from V, 0 bases from J; junction bases outside gene matches: 10. Broad study findings and their caveats: A few of the identified cytomegalovirus-associated TCR beta chains were confirmed in vitro to be specific for cytomegalovirus antigens. The authors suggested that the approach could potentially be generalized to other disease states and immunological phenotypes. Across donors, most TCR sequences were observed very rarely, whereas some public TCRs were present in many individuals. The study gave a list of about 150 TCR beta chains associated with cytomegalovirus. The validation cohort had no HLA typing available for a later analysis, so co-occurrence within that cohort was assessed over all 110 or so repertoires. The classifier was reported to diagnose cytomegalovirus status with high specificity and sensitivity in both the original cohort and the validation cohort. In a later analysis, TCRs clustered in the first cohort were found to also tend to co-occur in the 110 or so validation repertoires, with approximately 94% of cluster scores above 0.

The library was generated by the immunoSEQ multiplex PCR assay. On the study's bioinformatics: To diagnose cytomegalovirus status from the catalog of TCR beta chain sequences, a statistical classification framework was built. TCRdb mirrors the immuneACCESS table, restricted to in-frame sequences. Some clones are absent from its copies; in checked studies, under half trace to an unresolved V gene, and the reason for the others is unknown. V and J calls and clone size follow that table, whereas D and trimming were derived from the DNA. This sample holds 140,000 to 150,000 clones; roughly nine tenths were observed only once. 0.6% to 0.8% of the sample is held by the ten biggest clonotypes. Turning to this clone: The antigen it recognizes is unknown. The record has no base qualities; no much larger clone is one base away.

The sequence derives from a man between 18 and 29 years old in good health and CMV-seronegative. This chain is built from TRBV6-5 and TRBJ1-1; 7 central nucleotides agree with TRBD1. Sequencing was performed on PBMCs. Here the CDR3 is given as CASTRGRRMNTEAFF. At the DNA level, the sequence is TGTGCCAGTACAAGGGGGCGCCGAATGAACACTGAAGCTTTCTTT.